This T cell receptor beta chain appears in the sequencing data of a study of T cell responses to AZD1222 COVID-19 vaccine. Sequencing used immunoSEQ multiplex PCR; TCRdb keeps in-frame clones, though not all of them. The sample lists about 76,000 clones, approximately 90% occurring once. Germline V gene lookup returns CDR1 SGDLS and CDR2 YYNGEE. The ends were cut back, 0 bases at V and 4 bases at J, with 10 bases in the middle. CDR3 size: 14 residues. Sequencing was performed on peripheral blood, taken on day 0 of AZD1222 vaccination. This chain uses TRBV9 with TRBJ1-2; TRBD1 might be the D (6 bases). The clonotype comes from an adult in good health. CDR3 residues: CASSVEGEGYGYTF. CDR3 DNA sequence: TGTGCCAGCAGCGTAGAGGGGGAGGGCTATGGCTACACCTTC.